One sample yielded the 32 T cell receptor beta chains listed below, sequenced in a study of shared clonotypes between healthy human individuals (TCRdb year 2020). Receptor amplification or capture employed the immunoSEQ multiplex PCR assay. TCRdb mirrors the immuneACCESS table, restricted to in-frame sequences. Some clones are absent from its copies; in checked studies, under half trace to an unresolved V gene, and the reason for the others is unknown. The sample records more than 850,000 clones, approximately 78% of which are singletons. Around 0.47% of the sample is taken by the ten largest. The specimen sequenced was memory CD4+ T cells from PBMCs. The sample's cell subset or site label, decoded: CD45RA-negative fraction. The receptors shown here come from a man between 18 and 35 years old in good health. Some clones in this sample may be carry-over from other donors' samples.

This rearrangement joins TRBV7-9 to TRBJ2-2; unclear D gene. Germline assignment: CDR1 SEHNR and CDR2 FQNEAQ (reference sequence). Trimming took 1 base from V and 4 from J, leaving 4 bases between them. CDR3 length: 13 residues. The CDR3 loop is CASSLVLTGELFF. The CDR3 bases are TGTGCCAGCAGCTTAGTTCTCACCGGGGAGCTGTTTTTT.

This clone occurred many times. The gene calls are TRBV5-1 and TRBJ1-2; possible D gene TRBD1, 6 bases. Germline V CDR1 and CDR2: SGHRS, YFSETQ. Trimming pared 4 bases from V and 7 bases from J, leaving 20 bases between. The CDR3 is 15 amino acids. Here the CDR3 DNA reads TGCGCCAGCAGCCCATCGGGGGCTGAGCCCCTTGGCTACACCTTC. Protein: CASSPSGAEPLGYTF.

This clone was detected only once. This chain connects TRBV5-4 to TRBJ2-5; 16 positions match TRBD2. Germline V lookup: CDR1 SGHNT, CDR2 YYREEE (reference sequence). The CDR3 has 18 residues. Unmatched junction bases numbered 10, after V lost 4 bases and J lost 4 bases. CDR3: CASSGGTSGRVGGETQYF. CDR3 nucleotides: TGTGCCAGCAGCGGCGGGACTAGCGGGAGGGTGGGCGGAGAGACCCAGTACTTC.

This chain connects TRBV10-3 to TRBJ2-7; the match to TRBD2 covers 13 bases. Germline CDR1 ENHRY, CDR2 SYGVKD. V was clipped by 11 bases and J by 3 bases; unmatched bases: 10. There are 15 residues in the CDR3. DNA for the CDR3: TGTGCCGCAGCCCCCGGGACTAGCGGGATCTACGAGCAGTACTTC. Translation: CAAAPGTSGIYEQYF.

The V and J genes are TRBV30 and TRBJ2-2; 10 positions match TRBD1. CDR1 and CDR2 (germline): GTSNPN, SVGIG (reference sequence). V gave up 3 bases and J gave up 4 bases; unmatched junction bases: 8. This CDR3 comprises 16 residues. CDR3 DNA: TGTGCCTGGAGAATCGGAAGGACAGGGGGCACCGGGGAGCTGTTTTTT. Translating gives CAWRIGRTGGTGELFF.

This chain uses TRBV7-6 with TRBJ2-7, with a weak D call TRBD2 (5 bases). The V gene's germline CDR1 is SGHVS and CDR2 FNYEAQ. The CDR3 consists of 14 residues. V lost 3 bases and J lost 7, with 16 bases in between. Here the CDR3 DNA reads TGTGCCAGCAGCTTTCTCCGGGATTCGAGGGAGCAGTACTTC. It encodes CASSFLRDSREQYF.

This chain joins TRBV7-9 and TRBJ2-3; 8 positions agree with TRBD2. This CDR3 comprises 16 residues. Trimming took 5 bases from V and 4 from J; bases not matched to a gene: 11. The germline V gene encodes CDR1 SEHNR and CDR2 FQNEAQ (reference sequence). CDR3 bases: TGTGCCAGCAGCCCAGTCGGAGCGGGAGTAGCAGATACGCAGTATTTT. It specifies CASSPVGAGVADTQYF.

The V gene is TRBV11-3, the J gene TRBJ2-4, with unresolved D. Germline values: CDR1 SGHNT, CDR2 YENEEA. CDR3 size: 14 residues. Trimming took off 4 bases at V and 3 bases at J, with 10 bases between the two ends. The CDR3 sequence: CASSSGVVKNIQYF. CDR3 sequence (DNA): TGTGCCAGCAGCTCTGGGGTTGTCAAAAACATTCAGTACTTC. Full variable domain (outside the CDR3, taken from reference TRBV11-3 and TRBJ2-4): EAGVVQSPRYKIIEKKQPVAFWCNPISGHNTLYWYLQNLGQGPELLIRYENEEAVDDSQLPKDRFSAERLKGVDSTLKIQPAELGDSAVYLCASSSGVVKNIQYFGAGTRLSVL.

The V gene is TRBV7-3, the J gene TRBJ1-1, with D possibly matching TRBD1 (5 bases). The CDR3 consists of 16 residues. Deletions cut 6 bases from V and 2 bases from J, with 19 bases between. The V gene's germline CDR1 is SGHTA and CDR2 FQGTGA. CDR3 sequence: CASSRTPGTYNTEAFF. CDR3 coding DNA: TGTGCCAGCAGTCGTACTCCCGGGACGTATAACACTGAAGCTTTCTTT.

The chain links TRBV27 to TRBJ2-5; D uncertain. The CDR3 loop spans 12 amino acids. V was shortened by 8 bases and J by 5 bases, with 12 bases between the two germline ends. In germline, CDR1 is MNHEY, CDR2 SMNVEV (reference sequence). CDR3 coding DNA: TGTGCCAGCCCCCCTATGTGGGAGACCCAGTACTTC. It codes for CASPPMWETQYF.

This clone was seen only once. The rearrangement uses TRBV7-3 and TRBJ2-1; no firm D call. CDR1 is SGHTA, CDR2 FQGTGA, per germline. V was pared by 1 base and J by 2 bases, with 9 bases between. The CDR3 loop spans 15 amino acids. In nucleotides, the CDR3 is TGTGCCAGCAGCTTAAATGTAGGTGCCTACAATGAGCAGTTCTTC. It yields the protein CASSLNVGAYNEQFF.

The CDR3 coding sequence is TGTGCCAGCAGCTCACGGATCCGGGACACTGAAGCTTTCTTT. As protein: CASSSRIRDTEAFF. The rearrangement links TRBV9 to TRBJ1-1; D remains ambiguous. V was pared by 4 bases and J by 3 bases, with 13 bases between. Germline V lookup: CDR1 SGDLS, CDR2 YYNGEE. The CDR3 loop spans 14 amino acids.

This sequence joins TRBV6-5 and TRBJ1-1; D ambiguous. Trimming took 0 bases from V and 2 from J, leaving 7 bases between them. CDR1 and CDR2 (germline): MNHEY, SVGAGI. This CDR3 is built from 14 residues. The CDR3 here is CASSYSMRNTEAFF. For the CDR3, the DNA is TGTGCCAGCAGTTACTCGATGCGTAACACTGAAGCTTTCTTT.

Notes on this clone: The sample carries other DNA sequences with the same CDR3. The chain uses TRBV10-3 and TRBJ2-3; a possible D gene is TRBD2 (6 bases). Germline lookup yields CDR1 ENHRY and CDR2 SYGVKD. With 2 bases removed from V and 2 bases from J, the gap between germline ends came to 8 bases. The CDR3 runs 14 residues. This chain's CDR3 is CAISELASTDTQYF. Written as DNA, the CDR3 is TGTGCCATCAGTGAGCTAGCGTCCACAGATACGCAGTATTTT.

The chain employs TRBV9 and TRBJ2-1; D may be TRBD2 (5 bases). The CDR3 loop spans 15 amino acids. From germline, CDR1 is SGDLS and CDR2 YYNGEE. Deletions cut 0 bases from V and 10 bases from J, with 17 bases between. The chain's CDR3 is CASSVGPSPGVEQFF. Here the CDR3 DNA reads TGTGCCAGCAGCGTAGGGCCGTCGCCCGGGGTGGAGCAGTTCTTC.

The J gene is TRBJ2-3, the V gene TRBV11-2, with 9 bases fitting TRBD2. The germline gives CDR1 SGHAT, CDR2 FQNNGV. J lost 0 bases, V lost 3 bases, and 7 bases had no gene match. The CDR3 extends over 17 amino acids. CDR3 in DNA: TGTGCCAGCAGCTTCCGACTAGCGGCGAATAGCACAGATACGCAGTATTTT. Amino acids: CASSFRLAANSTDTQYF.

This clone was found once. V and J are TRBV11-2 and TRBJ2-3; 7 bases match TRBD2. The CDR3 is 16 residues long. The J segment lost 0 bases and the V segment lost 5 bases, leaving 8 bases of the junction unmatched. The germline V gene has CDR1 SGHAT and CDR2 FQNNGV. The CDR3 nucleotides are TGTGCCAGCAGCCCTGGCGCTAGCGGAAGCACAGATACGCAGTATTTT. It specifies CASSPGASGSTDTQYF.

The V call is TRBV28, the J call TRBJ1-5; 9 bases are a match to TRBD1. The V and J ends lost 6 bases and 4 bases, in that order; junction bases with no gene match: 7. CDR1 is MDHEN, CDR2 SYDVKM, per germline. The CDR3 spans 15 residues. CDR3 in DNA: TGTGCCAGCAGATCGGACAGGGGAGGGAATCAGCCCCAGCATTTT. Translating it yields CASRSDRGGNQPQHF.

V and J are TRBV9 and TRBJ1-1; a possible D gene is TRBD1 (6 bases). V was shortened by 3 bases and J by 4 bases, with 19 bases between the two germline ends. The CDR3 has 16 residues. Germline values: CDR1 SGDLS, CDR2 YYNGEE. The CDR3 reads CASSDPRRGLGTEAFF. Written as DNA, the CDR3 is TGTGCCAGCAGCGACCCTAGGAGGGGGTTGGGCACTGAAGCTTTCTTT.

This rearrangement joins TRBV10-3 to TRBJ2-5; 8 positions agree with TRBD1. This CDR3 comprises 15 residues. The V segment lost 3 bases and the J segment 2 bases; nucleotides outside the gene matches: 5. Germline CDR1 is ENHRY and CDR2 is SYGVKD. CDR3 region: CAISDRGTGQETQYF. CDR3 DNA sequence: TGTGCCATCAGTGACAGGGGGACAGGTCAAGAGACCCAGTACTTC.

This clone was detected ten times or more. The rearrangement links TRBV9 to TRBJ2-2, with D uncertain. From germline, CDR1 is SGDLS and CDR2 YYNGEE. This CDR3 has 13 amino acids. V lost 4 bases, J lost 6 bases, and 10 bases lay in between. The CDR3 region has the DNA TGTGCCAGCAGCCTTGTAGGGTCCGGGGAGCTGTTTTTT. This encodes CASSLVGSGELFF.

This chain joins TRBV5-1 and TRBJ1-3, with D perhaps matching TRBD1 (5 bases). Germline CDR1 and CDR2: SGHRS and YFSETQ. CDR3 length: 15 amino acids. V was trimmed by 4 bases and J by 1 base, leaving 12 bases between them. The CDR3 protein is CASSPGVESGNTIYF. CDR3 nucleotide sequence: TGCGCCAGCAGCCCGGGGGTCGAGTCTGGAAACACCATATATTTT.

This chain links TRBV18 with TRBJ2-1; no clear D gene. Germline loops: CDR1 KGHSH, CDR2 LQKENI. The CDR3 consists of 16 residues. The V gene lost 2 bases and the J gene lost 2 bases, with 13 bases spanning the gap. The CDR3 nucleotides are TGTGCCAGCTCACCAGAAGTCTCAGGAGCCTACAATGAGCAGTTCTTC. This gives the protein CASSPEVSGAYNEQFF.

The genes are TRBV5-1 and TRBJ1-2; 10 bases fit TRBD1. Per germline, CDR1 SGHRS and CDR2 YFSETQ. CDR3 length equals 15 residues. V trimming: 4 bases; J trimming: 4 bases; junction bases outside the gene matches: 7. The CDR3: CASSTGQGGSYGYTF. The CDR3 DNA reads TGCGCCAGCAGCACCGGACAGGGGGGTAGCTATGGCTACACCTTC.

This clone was found many times. The gene calls are TRBV28 and TRBJ2-7; D unclear. Germline assignment: CDR1 MDHEN and CDR2 SYDVKM. The CDR3 extends over 15 amino acids. The ends were cut back, 5 bases at V and 5 bases at J, with 19 bases in the middle. CDR3: CASSPKPRIGHEQYF. DNA of the CDR3: TGTGCCAGCAGTCCCAAACCCCGCATAGGTCACGAGCAGTACTTC.

The chain joins TRBV4-3 to TRBJ2-7; D is unclear. Germline V CDR1 and CDR2: LGHNA, YSLEER. The length of the CDR3 is 8 residues. CDR3 sequence (DNA): TGCAAGTCCTACGAGCAGTACTTC. Encoded protein: CKSYEQYF.

CDR3 bases: TGCGCCAGCAGCTTGGACGTGGGAGGGCCGGGAAATGAGCAGTTCTTC. Translation: CASSLDVGGPGNEQFF. This chain joins TRBV5-1 and TRBJ2-1; 7 bases agree with TRBD2. J gave up 7 bases and V 0 bases, and 10 bases lay outside the gene matches. This CDR3 comprises 16 residues. Germline lookup yields CDR1 SGHRS and CDR2 YFSETQ. The whole variable domain, remainder taken from reference TRBV5-1 and TRBJ2-1, is KAGVTQTPRYLIKTRGQQVTLSCSPISGHRSVSWYQQTPGQGLQFLFEYFSETQRNKGNFPGRFSGRQFSNSRSEMNVSTLELGDSALYLCASSLDVGGPGNEQFFGPGTRLTVL.

V usage is TRBV28 and J usage is TRBJ1-3; TRBD1 matches at 7 bases. The germline V gene encodes CDR1 MDHEN and CDR2 SYDVKM. Germline trimming cut 7 bases from V and 1 base from J; bases unmatched to any gene: 19. This CDR3 spans 19 amino acids. The CDR3 loop is CASTRFGTARVGSGNTIYF. CDR3 DNA: TGTGCCAGCACCCGTTTTGGGACAGCGAGGGTAGGATCTGGAAACACCATATATTTT. The variable domain in full, completed from reference TRBV28 and TRBJ1-3, reads DVKVTQSSRYLVKRTGEKVFLECVQDMDHENMFWYRQDPGLGLRLIYFSYDVKMKEKGDIPEGYSVSREKKERFSLILESASTNQTSMYLCASTRFGTARVGSGNTIYFGEGSWLTVV.

The chain carries TRBV6-1 and TRBJ2-1; no firm D call. The germline CDR1 and CDR2 sequences are MNHNS and SASEGT. The CDR3 extends over 14 amino acids. Between the trimmed V and J ends, which lost 3 bases and 2 bases, there was a span of 8 bases. As DNA, the CDR3 is TGTGCCAGCAGTGAGGTGGGAACCTACAATGAGCAGTTCTTC. Amino acids: CASSEVGTYNEQFF.

Only a few counts were recorded for this clone. The chain employs TRBV21-1 and TRBJ2-7; TRBD2 was called by the table and not checked on the DNA. TRBV21-1 is termed a pseudogene. This CDR3 has 16 residues. The CDR3 nucleotides are TGTGCCAGCAGCGGAGAAAGCGGGAGTGGCTTCTACGAGCAGTACTTC. Protein sequence: CASSGESGSGFYEQYF.

This clone was observed a handful of times. The CDR3 DNA is TGTGCCTGGAACCATCCACAGGGGGTTGGGTTGGACACTGAAGCTTTCTTT. It codes for CAWNHPQGVGLDTEAFF. The chain is built from TRBV30 and TRBJ1-1; TRBD1 aligns across 8 bases. CDR1 is GTSNPN, CDR2 SVGIG, per germline (reference sequence). There are 17 residues in the CDR3. The J segment lost 3 bases and the V segment lost 4 bases, leaving 16 bases of the junction unmatched.

J is TRBJ2-7 and V is TRBV11-3, with 9 nucleotides matching TRBD2. This CDR3 is 14 amino acids long. In germline, CDR1 is SGHNT, CDR2 YENEEA. With V trimmed by 2 bases and J by 5 bases, 4 bases remained unmatched. The CDR3 loop reads CASSLSGTSHEQYF. The CDR3 DNA reads as TGTGCCAGCAGCTTAAGCGGGACTAGCCACGAGCAGTACTTC.